The T cell receptor (beta chain) described here comes from a study of PD-L1 blockade in urothelial cancer. Study summary: Atezolizumab was started by patients around 2014 at 1,200 mg intravenously every 3 weeks.

Time point defined: peripheral blood 6 weeks after treatment start. Note on this clone: Its cognate antigen is unknown.

Points from the study as a whole: Lower than median blood TCR clonality before treatment predicted better survival.

The CDR3 consists of 13 residues. Germline loops: CDR1 SGHNT, CDR2 YYREEE (reference sequence). The V and J ends lost 4 bases and 3 bases respectively, with 9 bases between them. Measured with immunoSEQ multiplex PCR; TCRdb has only the in-frame clones, and not every one. The sample consists of approximately 83,000 clones, less than 90% of them appearing once. This chain joins TRBV5-4 and TRBJ2-3; D remains unclear. The specimen was PBMCs, collected around atezolizumab (anti-PD-L1) treatment. This TCR was sampled from a man between 65 and 80 years old with urothelial cancer. The chain's CDR3 is CASSRDKTDTQYF. The CDR3 DNA follows: TGTGCCAGCAGCCGAGACAAGACAGATACGCAGTATTTT.